Listed below are T cell receptor beta chains from one sample, sequenced in a study of T cell repertoires in cytomegalovirus infection. TCRdb analysed the reads with MiXCR anew, one entry per CDR3 protein. The repertoire includes under 250,000 distinct CDR3 sequences, over 9% of them detected once, and 1.6% sits in the top ten. Material: PBMCs. The receptors shown here come from a human donor in good health (CMV status not recorded). Some clones in this sample may be carry-over from other donors' samples. Both conserved end residues are part of each CDR3. A D gene is named only where the DNA matches it firmly. Clone size appears in some rows only: once, few, many, or a class for an expanded clone.

abundance: many; v_gene: TRBV7-2; len: 12; j_gene: TRBJ2-7; d_gene: TRBD2; CDR3aa: CASRSGGYEQYF; CDR3nt: TGTGCCAGCAGGAGCGGGGGCTACGAGCAGTACTTC
abundance: .; v_gene: TRBV9; len: 15; j_gene: TRBJ2-2; d_gene: .; CDR3aa: CASSVKSRDTGELFF; CDR3nt: TGTGCCAGCAGCGTAAAGTCTAGAGACACCGGGGAGCTGTTTTTT
abundance: .; v_gene: TRBV6-2/TRBV6-3; len: 15; j_gene: TRBJ2-7; d_gene: TRBD2; CDR3aa: CASSSRGLAVYEQYF; CDR3nt: TGTGCCAGCAGTTCCAGAGGACTAGCGGTCTACGAGCAGTACTTC
abundance: .; v_gene: TRBV30; len: 14; j_gene: TRBJ2-2; d_gene: .; CDR3aa: CALTDGSNTGELFF; CDR3nt: TGTGCCTTAACGGACGGATCGAACACCGGGGAGCTGTTTTTT
abundance: .; v_gene: TRBV3-1; len: 13; j_gene: TRBJ2-7; d_gene: TRBD2; CDR3aa: CASSQEWGGEQYF; CDR3nt: TGTGCCAGCAGCCAAGAGTGGGGGGGCGAGCAGTACTTC
abundance: many; v_gene: TRBV7-9; len: 13; j_gene: TRBJ1-6; d_gene: .; CDR3aa: CASSLVRDSPLHF; CDR3nt: TGTGCCAGCAGCTTAGTACGGGATTCACCCCTCCACTTT
abundance: .; v_gene: TRBV6-2/TRBV6-3; len: 11; j_gene: TRBJ1-2; d_gene: .; CDR3aa: CASLGVYGYTF; CDR3nt: TGTGCCAGCCTGGGCGTCTATGGCTACACCTTC
abundance: few; v_gene: TRBV28; len: 12; j_gene: TRBJ2-7; d_gene: TRBD2; CDR3aa: CASSLWRGEQYF; CDR3nt: TGTGCCAGCAGTTTATGGCGGGGGGAGCAGTACTTC
abundance: many; v_gene: TRBV7-2; len: 13; j_gene: TRBJ1-2; d_gene: TRBD1; CDR3aa: CASSSKTGGSYTF; CDR3nt: TGTGCCAGCAGCTCCAAAACAGGGGGTAGCTACACCTTC
abundance: few; v_gene: TRBV10-3; len: 14; j_gene: TRBJ2-7; d_gene: .; CDR3aa: CAISGAGDSYEQYF; CDR3nt: TGTGCCATCAGTGGGGCAGGGGATTCCTACGAGCAGTACTTC
abundance: many; v_gene: TRBV7-2; len: 16; j_gene: TRBJ2-1; d_gene: .; CDR3aa: CASSRDQLNGGLEQFF; CDR3nt: TGTGCCAGCAGCCGCGACCAGTTGAACGGGGGGCTCGAGCAGTTCTTC
abundance: many; v_gene: TRBV19; len: 15; j_gene: TRBJ1-1; d_gene: TRBD1; CDR3aa: CASSIGTGVTTEAFF; CDR3nt: TGTGCCAGTAGTATTGGGACAGGGGTTACCACTGAAGCTTTCTTT
abundance: .; v_gene: TRBV20-1; len: 16; j_gene: TRBJ2-2; d_gene: TRBD2; CDR3aa: CSARLTSGGATGELFF; CDR3nt: TGCAGTGCGCGACTCACTAGCGGGGGGGCCACCGGGGAGCTGTTTTTT
abundance: many; v_gene: TRBV7-2; len: 15; j_gene: TRBJ2-1; d_gene: TRBD2; CDR3aa: CASSLPGLDYNEQFF; CDR3nt: TGTGCCAGCAGCTTACCGGGACTAGATTACAATGAGCAGTTCTTC
abundance: many; v_gene: TRBV6-1; len: 15; j_gene: TRBJ1-1; d_gene: TRBD1; CDR3aa: CASSDPGGEYTEAFF; CDR3nt: TGTGCCAGCAGTGATCCAGGGGGGGAGTACACTGAAGCTTTCTTT